The rows below give T cell receptor beta chains drawn from one sample of a study of OX40 agonist ivuxolimab in advanced cancers. Using immunoSEQ multiplex PCR, the repertoire was profiled, and TCRdb retains in-frame clones only, with some absent. The table shows tens of thousands of clones, with 80% to 90% occurring only once. The starting material was CD4+ or CD8+ T cells sorted from blood, obtained in a trial of the OX40 agonist ivuxolimab. The receptor source for this set is an adult with an advanced solid tumor such as melanoma, head and neck, liver or kidney cancer. Both conserved end residues are part of each CDR3. The order of the fields is V gene, CDR3 protein.

v_call: TRBV18
cdr3_aa: CASSHVEGAGETQYF

v_call: TRBV25-1
cdr3_aa: CASSRQTPYEQYF

v_call: TRBV19
cdr3_aa: CASTPLGDSNQPQHF

v_call: TRBV2
cdr3_aa: CASSPGPANTGELFF

v_call: TRBV6-5
cdr3_aa: CASSYSYREGQPQHF

v_call: TRBV9
cdr3_aa: CASSDSVTETQYF

v_call: TRBV5-8
cdr3_aa: CASSPGQGSYAGGGETQYF

v_call: TRBV2
cdr3_aa: CASSAPGPHEQYF

v_call: TRBV5-1
cdr3_aa: CASSSGGRSGANVLTF

v_call: TRBV7-7
cdr3_aa: CASSRDRGNTGELFF

v_call: TRBV18
cdr3_aa: CASSPATGNADTQYF

v_call: TRBV7-9
cdr3_aa: CASSLESFSYGYTF

v_call: TRBV19
cdr3_aa: CASSFVYGYTF

v_call: TRBV7-3
cdr3_aa: CASSYSGTSGRNEQFF

v_call: TRBV21-1
cdr3_aa: CASEEVGARVDGYTF

v_call: TRBV10-3
cdr3_aa: CAISESEGLRGGPEQYF

v_call: TRBV28
cdr3_aa: CASSLSTSGGAGFPRYEQYF

v_call: TRBV9
cdr3_aa: CASSVATEAYNEQFF

v_call: TRBV4-1
cdr3_aa: CASSPIIIRSGVRSNQPQHF

v_call: TRBV9
cdr3_aa: CASSVGDRGSPLHF

v_call: TRBV9
cdr3_aa: CASSVRTSGGSDTQYF

v_call: TRBV6-5
cdr3_aa: CASSSRLEQFF

v_call: TRBV5-1
cdr3_aa: CASGKGQEGNEQFF

v_call: TRBV30
cdr3_aa: CAWRGDRGSGPNSQYGYTF

v_call: TRBV9
cdr3_aa: CASSVAGIGSTEAFF

v_call: TRBV14
cdr3_aa: CASSPGLVSGETQYF

v_call: TRBV19
cdr3_aa: CASSIGLAGYNEQFF

v_call: TRBV19
cdr3_aa: CASRPGTGSGQPQHF

v_call: TRBV30
cdr3_aa: CAWSSPGTITGELFF

v_call: TRBV5-1
cdr3_aa: CASSGPGQNTGELFF

v_call: TRBV5-5
cdr3_aa: CASTSYNEQFF

v_call: TRBV18
cdr3_aa: CASSPYKREGLDEQFF

v_call: TRBV2
cdr3_aa: CASREDSGGPDTQYF

v_call: TRBV7-3
cdr3_aa: CASSLTGGTSGSTGELFF

v_call: TRBV28
cdr3_aa: CASSLLSAGGNTIYF

v_call: TRBV5-8
cdr3_aa: CASSLAGSLSNTEAFF

v_call: TRBV5-1
cdr3_aa: CASSLAGRGSSYEQYF

v_call: TRBV6-1
cdr3_aa: CASSENRANTGELFF

v_call: TRBV9
cdr3_aa: CASSGDTGTGFQPQHF

v_call: TRBV18
cdr3_aa: CASSTGGARDNEQFF